This TCR beta chain was captured in a study of blood T cells in healthy people across ages. Study background: Template switching picked up about one barcoded beta molecule for each two T cells. Overall study findings and caveats: Greater diversity and more naive CD4+ cells were seen in long-lived donors than in aged donors.

To note about this clonotype: Its antigen is still unknown.

CDR3 length: 15 residues. Trimming removed 4 bases at V and 7 bases at J, with 19 bases between. Germline lookup yields CDR1 LGHNA and CDR2 YSLEER. Every sample had a minimum of 6.5 million PBMCs isolated. Primers used in a second PCR of roughly 7 to 12 cycles were a sample-barcoded 5' primer and a J-beta primer mix. Every sample returned 2.5 million or more CDR3-containing paired-end reads. TCRdb called the 5' RACE reads again in MiXCR, with one record for every CDR3 protein. The sample lists 550,000 to 600,000 distinct CDR3 sequences, 45% to 55% occurring once. The rearrangement links TRBV4-3 to TRBJ1-2; D ambiguous. The specimen sequenced was blood. The receptor was isolated from a man of 80 years or more in good health. The CDR3 reads CASSRRAVGWAGYTF. The CDR3 nucleotides are TGCGCCAGCAGCCGTCGGGCAGTAGGTTGGGCTGGCTACACCTTC.